Sequencing of this TCR beta chain was carried out in a study of CD8 T cells in ankylosing spondylitis (dated by TCRdb to about 2017). For the wider study: The study set out to find disease-linked TCR variants by profiling T cell receptor beta repertoires in ankylosing spondylitis patients and healthy donors. Peripheral blood was sampled, and synovial fluid was additionally collected from ankylosing spondylitis patients. The full study cohort comprised 25 ankylosing spondylitis patients and roughly 110 healthy donors. Here is what the overall study found, with its caveats: Some motif variants had previously been reported in the synovial fluid and blood of reactive arthritis patients, which suggests shared mechanisms of disease initiation. Significant enrichment of the disease-linked clones was reported in matched synovial fluid samples from ankylosing spondylitis patients. A CD8+ phenotype was shown by the disease-linked clones, which were found at relatively low frequencies in peripheral blood. Blood from ankylosing spondylitis patients appeared to be characterized by a TCR beta motif composed of several highly homologous amino acid variants.

In this sample, this clonotype turned up many times. It has no known antigen specificity. Base qualities are not at hand, and no much larger clone is one base apart. V lost 0 bases and J lost 2 bases; the stretch between them is 24 bases long. Measured from the cysteine to the phenylalanine, the CDR3 is 19 residues long. The CDR3 DNA has 57 bases and is translated from base 1. CDR1 and CDR2 (DFQATT, SNEGSKA) derive from the germline V gene (reference sequence). TCRdb lists the instrument as Illumina HiSeq 2500. Quantitative 5'-RACE with molecular barcodes was the method used to prepare the TCR beta libraries. The study's processing was this. A new computational method based on a probabilistic model of VDJ rearrangement was used to identify disease-linked TCR variants. TCRdb trimmed the raw reads at Q25, called clones with MiXCR and kept productive beta chains. Entries that share a CDR3 protein sequence are merged under the most common genes and DNA. The V and J calls here are based on TCRdb, not the publication. The sample yields about 800,000 distinct CDR3 sequences; 12% were counted once. Of the sample, under 0.6% is held by the ten largest clones.

Sequencing was performed on blood, either unsorted or a sorted T cell fraction (not recorded which). The clonotype comes from a male donor with ankylosing spondylitis. The chain couples TRBV20-1 to TRBJ2-3; a weak D assignment points to TRBD1 (9 bases agree). The sequenced DNA: TGCAGTGCTAGAGATATAGCGGGACAGGGAAAGGTTTTCACAGATACGCAGTATTTT. This translates into CSARDIAGQGKVFTDTQYF.